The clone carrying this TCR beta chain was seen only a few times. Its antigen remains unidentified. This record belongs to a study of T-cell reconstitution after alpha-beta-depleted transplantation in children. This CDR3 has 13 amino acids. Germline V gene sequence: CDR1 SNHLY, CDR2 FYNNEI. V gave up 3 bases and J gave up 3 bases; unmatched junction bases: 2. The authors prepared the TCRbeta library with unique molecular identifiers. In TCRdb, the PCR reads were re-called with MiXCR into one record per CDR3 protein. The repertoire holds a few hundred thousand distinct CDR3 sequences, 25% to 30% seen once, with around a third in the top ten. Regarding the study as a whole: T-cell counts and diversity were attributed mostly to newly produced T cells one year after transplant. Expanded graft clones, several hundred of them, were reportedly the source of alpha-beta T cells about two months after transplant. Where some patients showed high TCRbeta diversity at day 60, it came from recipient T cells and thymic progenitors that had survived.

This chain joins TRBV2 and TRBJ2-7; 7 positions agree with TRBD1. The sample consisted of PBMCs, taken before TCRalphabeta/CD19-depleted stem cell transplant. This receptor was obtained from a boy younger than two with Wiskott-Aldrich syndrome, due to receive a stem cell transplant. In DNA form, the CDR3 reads TGTGCCAGCAGTGACGACAGGGACTACGAGCAGTACTTC. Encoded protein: CASSDDRDYEQYF.